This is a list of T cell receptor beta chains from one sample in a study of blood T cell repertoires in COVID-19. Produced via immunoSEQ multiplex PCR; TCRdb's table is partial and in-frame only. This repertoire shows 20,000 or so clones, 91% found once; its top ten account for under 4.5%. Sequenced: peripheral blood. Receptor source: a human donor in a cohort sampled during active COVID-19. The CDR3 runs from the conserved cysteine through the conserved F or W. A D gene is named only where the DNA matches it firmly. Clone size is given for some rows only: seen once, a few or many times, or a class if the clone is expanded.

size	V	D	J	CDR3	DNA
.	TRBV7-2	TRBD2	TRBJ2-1	CASSLRLATEQFF	TGTGCCAGCAGCTTAAGACTAGCGACTGAGCAGTTCTTC
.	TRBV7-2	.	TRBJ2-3	CASSRPWRTDTQYF	TGTGCCAGCAGCCGTCCCTGGAGGACAGATACGCAGTATTTT
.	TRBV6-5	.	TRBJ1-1	CASSYDPRNTEAFF	TGTGCCAGCAGTTACGATCCGAGGAACACTGAAGCTTTCTTT
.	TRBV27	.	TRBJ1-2	CASSRQGSGYTF	TGTGCCAGCAGTCGCCAGGGTAGTGGCTACACCTTC
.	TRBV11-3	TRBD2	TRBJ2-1	CASNTGVGTSLVDEQFF	TGTGCCAGCAACACAGGGGTGGGGACTAGCCTCGTGGATGAGCAGTTCTTC
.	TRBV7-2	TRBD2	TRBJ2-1	CASSSRSWGGDEQFF	TGTGCCAGCAGCTCCCGCTCTTGGGGGGGAGATGAGCAGTTCTTC
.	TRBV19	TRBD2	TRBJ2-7	CASRLTSGGLNEQYF	TGTGCCAGTAGGCTCACTAGCGGGGGTCTAAACGAGCAGTACTTC
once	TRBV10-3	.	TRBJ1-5	CAISAGGNQPQHF	TGTGCCATCAGTGCGGGGGGCAATCAGCCCCAGCATTTT
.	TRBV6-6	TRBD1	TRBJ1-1	CASRKDRDIQEAFF	TGTGCCAGCAGAAAAGACAGGGACATACAAGAAGCTTTCTTT
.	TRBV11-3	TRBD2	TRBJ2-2	CASSLGWTSGNTGELFF	TGTGCCAGCAGCTTAGGGTGGACTAGCGGGAACACCGGGGAGCTGTTTTTT
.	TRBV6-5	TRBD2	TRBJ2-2	CASSWEGGELFF	TGTGCCAGCAGTTGGGAGGGCGGGGAGCTGTTTTTT
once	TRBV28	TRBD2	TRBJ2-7	CASTSLAGVYEQYF	TGTGCCAGCACTTCCTTAGCGGGGGTTTACGAGCAGTACTTC
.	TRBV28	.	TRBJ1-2	CASSVPQGIYGYTF	TGTGCCAGCAGTGTACCCCAGGGAATCTATGGCTACACCTTC
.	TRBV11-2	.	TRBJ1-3	CASSQSRVNSGNTIYF	TGTGCCAGCAGCCAATCCAGGGTTAACTCTGGAAACACCATATATTTT
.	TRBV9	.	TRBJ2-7	CASSVAPGTAYEQYF	TGTGCCAGCAGCGTAGCCCCGGGAACGGCCTACGAGCAGTACTTC
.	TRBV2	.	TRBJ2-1	CASSEAGDYNEQFF	TGTGCCAGCAGTGAAGCAGGGGACTACAATGAGCAGTTCTTC
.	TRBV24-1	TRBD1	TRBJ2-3	CATSDRTGGLLDTQYF	TGTGCCACCAGTGACCGGACAGGGGGCCTACTAGATACGCAGTATTTT
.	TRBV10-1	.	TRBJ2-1	CASSRLQGGYNEQFF	TGCGCCAGCAGTAGGCTCCAGGGTGGGTACAATGAGCAGTTCTTC
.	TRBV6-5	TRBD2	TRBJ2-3	CASSYRLAGGDTQYF	TGTGCCAGCAGTTATAGGCTAGCGGGGGGAGATACGCAGTATTTT
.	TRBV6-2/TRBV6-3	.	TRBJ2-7	CASSYPLPRHEQYF	TGTGCCAGCAGTTACCCTCTGCCCAGGCACGAGCAGTACTTC
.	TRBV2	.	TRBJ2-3	CASSEAGGTDTQYF	TGTGCCAGCAGTGAGGCCGGGGGCACAGATACGCAGTATTTT
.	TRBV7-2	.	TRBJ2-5	CASSLYTRSVETQYF	TGTGCCAGCAGCTTATATACTAGGAGCGTAGAGACCCAGTACTTC
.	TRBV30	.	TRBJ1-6	CAWSGFGEEVSPLHF	TGTGCCTGGAGTGGCTTTGGGGAGGAGGTTTCACCCCTCCACTTT
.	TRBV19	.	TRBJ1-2	CASTIADYGYTF	TGTGCCAGTACCATAGCTGACTATGGCTACACCTTC
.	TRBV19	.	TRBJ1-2	CASNEGQLNLYGYTF	TGTGCCAGTAATGAGGGTCAGCTAAACCTTTATGGCTACACCTTC
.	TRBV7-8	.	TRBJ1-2	CASSPYPDYGYTF	TGTGCCAGCAGCCCCTATCCGGACTATGGCTACACCTTC
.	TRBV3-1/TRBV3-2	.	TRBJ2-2	CASSLGVTGELFF	TGTGCCAGCAGCCTCGGGGTCACCGGGGAGCTGTTTTTT
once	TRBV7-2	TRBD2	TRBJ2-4	CASSLGAGGGTKNIQYF	TGTGCCAGCAGCTTAGGAGCGGGAGGGGGGACCAAAAACATTCAGTACTTC
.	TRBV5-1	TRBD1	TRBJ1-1	CASSFVQGVTEAFF	TGCGCCAGCAGCTTTGTACAGGGGGTCACTGAAGCTTTCTTT
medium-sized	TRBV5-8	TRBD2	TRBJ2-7	CASSLPSGGANPYEQYF	TGTGCCAGCAGCTTACCTAGCGGGGGGGCGAACCCCTACGAGCAGTACTTC
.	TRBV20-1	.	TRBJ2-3	CSSYRGDTQYF	TGCAGTTCTTATCGGGGGGATACGCAGTATTTT
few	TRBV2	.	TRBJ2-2	CASSGPPYRVSNTGELFF	TGTGCCAGCAGTGGACCCCCATACAGGGTTTCGAACACCGGGGAGCTGTTTTTT
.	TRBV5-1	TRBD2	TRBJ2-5	CASSQNSGQETQYF	TGCGCCAGCAGCCAGAATAGCGGGCAAGAGACCCAGTACTTC
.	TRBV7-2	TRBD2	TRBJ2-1	CASREKAGGSYNEQFF	TGTGCCAGCAGGGAAAAAGCGGGAGGCTCCTACAATGAGCAGTTCTTC
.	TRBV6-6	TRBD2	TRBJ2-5	CASRDTSGWETQYF	TGTGCCAGCAGGGATACTAGCGGGTGGGAGACCCAGTACTTC
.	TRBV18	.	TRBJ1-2	CASSPNLDRPGRGYTF	TGTGCCAGCTCACCTAACCTCGACAGGCCGGGACGTGGCTACACCTTC
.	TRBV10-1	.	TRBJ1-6	CASRDDRKGSLHF	TGCGCCAGCAGAGACGACAGGAAAGGATCCCTCCACTTT
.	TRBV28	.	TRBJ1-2	CASSPFGDNYGYTF	TGTGCCAGCAGCCCATTCGGAGATAACTATGGCTACACCTTC
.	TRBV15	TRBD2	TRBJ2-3	CATSPDRRGGTDTQYF	TGTGCCACCAGCCCGGATCGTCGGGGGGGGACAGATACGCAGTATTTT
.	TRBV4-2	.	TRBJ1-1	CASSQEGASGRLAFF	TGTGCCAGCAGCCAAGAAGGGGCCTCAGGGAGGCTAGCTTTCTTT
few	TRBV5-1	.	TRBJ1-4	CASSLTGHNEKLFF	TGCGCCAGCAGCTTGACAGGACATAATGAAAAACTGTTTTTT
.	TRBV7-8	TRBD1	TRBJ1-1	CASSLDRATEAFF	TGTGCCAGCAGTCTAGACAGGGCCACTGAAGCTTTCTTT
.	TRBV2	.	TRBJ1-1	CASSEFPDTEAFF	TGTGCCAGCAGTGAATTCCCTGACACTGAAGCTTTCTTT
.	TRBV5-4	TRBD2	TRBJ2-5	CASSPAVTGGEETQYF	TGTGCCAGCAGCCCCGCCGTGACGGGGGGGGAAGAGACCCAGTACTTC
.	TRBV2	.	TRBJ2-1	CASSPWSNEQFF	TGTGCCAGCAGTCCTTGGAGCAATGAGCAGTTCTTC
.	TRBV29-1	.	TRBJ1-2	CSVDRRQHYGYTF	TGCAGCGTTGATCGGAGACAGCACTATGGCTACACCTTC
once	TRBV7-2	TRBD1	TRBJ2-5	CASSFSGGGETQYF	TGTGCCAGCAGCTTTTCAGGGGGCGGGGAGACCCAGTACTTC
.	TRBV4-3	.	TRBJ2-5	CASSQGDTSLMETQYF	TGCGCCAGCAGCCAAGGTGACACGTCCTTGATGGAGACCCAGTACTTC
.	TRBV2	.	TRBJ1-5	CASSLRSWNQPQHF	TGTGCCAGCAGCCTCCGGTCCTGGAATCAGCCCCAGCATTTT
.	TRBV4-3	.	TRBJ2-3	CASSQDWWGRTDTQYF	TGCGCCAGCAGCCAAGATTGGTGGGGGCGCACAGATACGCAGTATTTT
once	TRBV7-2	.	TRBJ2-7	CATNWGGGEQYF	TGTGCCACCAATTGGGGGGGCGGGGAGCAGTACTTC
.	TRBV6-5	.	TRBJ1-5	CASSLGQNQPQHF	TGTGCCAGCAGCCTTGGCCAGAATCAGCCCCAGCATTTT
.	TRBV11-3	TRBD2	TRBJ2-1	CASSPSGDLYNEQFF	TGTGCCAGCAGCCCTAGCGGGGACCTCTACAATGAGCAGTTCTTC
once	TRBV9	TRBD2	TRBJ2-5	CASSVGLLAGGETQYF	TGTGCCAGCAGCGTAGGGCTTCTAGCGGGGGGGGAGACCCAGTACTTC
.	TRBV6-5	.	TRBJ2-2	CASRPGTPTGELFF	TGTGCCAGCAGACCCGGGACTCCTACCGGGGAGCTGTTTTTT